This TCR beta chain was observed in a study of cytomegalovirus exposure and HLA in healthy donors (dated by TCRdb to 2015 to 2018). For the study in its entirety: In an earlier analysis of some 550 of the donors, around 300 Gb of sequence data and 100 million or so unique TCR beta sequences from 150 million to 200 million T cells were reported. The study was designed to test whether signatures of past pathogen exposure could be identified by cataloging public T cell receptors. HLA typing included class I and class II loci at four-digit resolution. Of the 350 to 450 genotyped donors, 75% to 85% were placed in the genetic ancestry cluster associated with self-reported Caucasian donors. A separate validation cohort of about 110 different subjects was used in addition to the approximately 700-subject first cohort. The study combined high-throughput TCR immunosequencing, statistical association of individual TCRs with disease status, and machine learning to predict cytomegalovirus infection status. Typing coverage varied by locus: roughly 629-630 donors for A, B, C, DRB1 and DQB1; about 520 for DQA1; about 600 for DPA1; 450 to 480 for DPB1. Every repertoire in the discovery cohort had been generated on one and the same sequencing platform. Donor age, sex, ethnicity and CMV serostatus were collected together with the repertoire data. In a later genetic analysis, genome-wide SNP genotypes for about 65% of the roughly 670 donors were used, and that subset was treated as a discovery cohort. In a later analysis, previously published TCR beta repertoires from 500 to 750 donors were re-analyzed and high-resolution HLA genotyping was added so that TCR occurrence patterns could be studied. An early release covering roughly 580 HLA-typed donors comprised 250 to 350 gigabases of sequencing data and 65 million to 100 million unique TCR sequences. The study used immunosequencing to profile the T cell repertoires of 666 subjects and linked those repertoires to cytomegalovirus serostatus. In an earlier analysis of over 550 of the donors, high-throughput TCR beta sequencing was used to judge whether each TCR beta V gene segment behaved as functional or pseudogenic. The later analysis used no new phenotypic data to find candidate immune exposures, relying instead on TCR beta sequences and their occurrence across donors. On average, 235,054 unique TCR beta nucleotide sequences were sequenced per donor among roughly 430 genotyped donors of the cohort, with roughly 19% of those sequences being non-productive. Several DR-DQ haplotypes were handled as single units for association and clustering because linkage in the cohort was strong.

In total, approximately 690 healthy bone marrow donors made up the cohort. At the time of sampling, every cohort member was nominally healthy, though immune exposures that went unrecorded were likely present. The donor tested CMV seropositive, placing the donor among the 289 seropositive members of the cohort. Each donor provided a peripheral blood sample, and peripheral blood mononuclear cells were used for TCR beta sequencing. The Qiagen DNeasy Blood Extraction Kit was used to extract genomic DNA from the blood cell samples. This clone was picked up a small number of times. Its cognate antigen has yet to be identified. Per-nucleotide qualities are absent, and no much larger clonotype sits a single base away. The receptor library was made with the immunoSEQ multiplex PCR assay. For the multiplex PCR, a mixture combining 60 forward primers for TCR Vbeta segments and 13 reverse primers for TCR Jbeta segments was used. Amplification of the CDR3 region of rearranged TCR beta genes was performed with a multiplex PCR assay on genomic DNA. The amplified TCR beta libraries were sequenced on the Illumina HiSeq System as 87-base-pair reads. Concerning the study's data processing: Across the 700 or so repertoires, a later analysis counted 60 million to 90 million unique TCR beta chains, 9 million to 14 million of which were shared by at least two donors. A nearest-neighbor algorithm error-corrected the raw reads and collapsed the reads into unique sequences, merging closely related sequences to remove PCR and sequencing errors. To assign V, D and J gene segments, CDR3 sequences were aligned to IMGT reference sequences. Each retained sequence needed at least a six-nucleotide match to both a V gene segment and a J gene segment. Rearrangements were classified as productive when the CDR3 lacked stop codons and remained in frame with V and J, and all other rearrangements were classified as non-productive. Following IMGT convention, CDR3 was defined as the stretch from the second conserved V-encoded cysteine to the conserved J-encoded phenylalanine. In an earlier analysis of 500 to 650 of the donors, sequences lacking an unambiguous match to a single V gene segment were excluded. In an earlier analysis of several hundred of the donors, a V segment was called functional when productive rearrangements were above 56.7%, and segregating when the standard deviation between donors exceeded 5%. A statistical classification framework was built to diagnose cytomegalovirus status from the catalog of TCR beta chain sequences. In a later analysis, V and J genes were assigned by comparing TCR nucleotide sequences against IMGT/GENE-DB human TR gene sequences. The TCRdist pipeline was used in a later analysis to assign CDR3 sequences and most-parsimonious VDJ recombination scenarios. In a later analysis, each TCR beta chain was defined by its CDR3 amino acid sequence together with its V-gene family, and reads lacking a unique V-gene family were excluded. As a way to deal with suspected cross-contamination and a sequencing artifact, a later analysis dropped approximately 590 nucleotide sequences that were highly shared and had low generation probability. For each public chain, a later analysis derived a clonal expansion index from normalized ranks of inferred template counts within each repertoire. Generation probabilities in a later analysis came from a VDJ recombination model fitted to out-of-frame rearrangements, and those results were checked against IGoR. A later analysis scored TCR-TCR, TCR-HLA and TCR-CMV co-occurrence with hypergeometric tests, applying a repertoire-size bias correction to TCR pairs. False discovery rates were estimated in a later analysis by permuting HLA or CMV assignments 20 times. In a later analysis, co-occurring TCRs were grouped using DBSCAN, and TCRdist sequence similarity was added for clustering within HLA-allele-positive subsets. For co-occurrence clustering, repertoires with fewer than 30,000 or more than 120,000 public chains were excluded, along with four or five repertoires with anomalous nucleotide sharing. TCRdb provides this immuneACCESS table in a form limited to in-frame rearrangements. Some clones are lacking; in checked studies, under half of them reflect an unresolved V gene, and why the rest are absent is not known. V and J calls and clone size are copied from that table; D and trimming were computed from the DNA. The sample table lists approximately 61,000 clones, more than 70% of them with a count of one. About 51% of the sample belongs to the ten largest clones.

The paper's findings and limits, for the study overall: Most CMV-associated TCR beta chains appeared to be HLA-restricted in a later analysis, and the HLA associations seemed to be driven largely by CMV exposure. Because the 87-base-pair reads could not distinguish some IMGT-functional V segments, including TRBV6-2 and TRBV6-3, those segments were excluded. When HLA alleles, especially DR and DQ, strongly co-occurred, TCR associations were difficult to assign to individual alleles. The cohort was sequenced for TCR beta chains only, and without alpha or paired-chain data the features that could be detected were limited. In a later genetic analysis, fewer N-insertions in productive TCRs were reported among donors in an Asian-associated ancestry cluster than the approximately 670-donor mean. The sequencing pipeline was judged likely to have produced a cluster of highly shared sequence variants as a technical artifact. A later genetic analysis associated a missense DCLRE1C variant with V-gene and J-gene trimming of TCR beta chains, and an independent cohort replicated the association. Because HLA typing was unavailable for some donors at each locus, only the typed subset was used in association tests. A later analysis associated approximately 17,000 TCR beta sequences with specific HLA alleles at a false discovery rate of 0.05. Presence/absence analyses assumed roughly uniform sequencing depth across donors, an assumption that may not hold. Most TCR sequences were observed very rarely across donors, whereas some public TCRs were present in many individuals. In vitro tests confirmed that a few of the cytomegalovirus-associated TCR beta chains recognize cytomegalovirus antigens. In a later analysis, HLA-associated TCR beta chains showed more clonal expansion and lower generation probabilities than non-associated chains that were equally common. Over 15 rarely observed V segments, including chromosome 9 orphons, were excluded from the earlier analysis of several hundred of the donors because counts were too low. In an earlier analysis of about 600 of the donors, most TCR beta V segments appeared in productive rearrangements about 87% or about 30% of the time, broadly matching IMGT annotations. According to the authors, the approach could potentially be generalized to other disease states and immunological phenotypes. In both the original and validation cohorts, the classifier was reported to diagnose cytomegalovirus status with high specificity and sensitivity. Immune exposure information for the cohort was limited to CMV serostatus. In a later analysis, several top co-occurrence clusters were reported to appear linked to parvovirus B19, influenza, CMV and Epstein-Barr virus. A further reported finding was that TCR beta sequences accurately predicted the HLA-A and HLA-B alleles for most subjects in the first cohort. In the study, around 150 TCR beta chains were listed as associated with cytomegalovirus. According to a later analysis, TCR association rates differed among HLA loci, with DRB1 alleles showing the most associated TCRs and HLA-C alleles showing the fewest. Linkage disequilibrium might explain the correlated functional status among segregating V segments, but an unknown experimental factor could not be ruled out.

The junction shows trimming of 0 bases on V and 4 bases on J, plus 9 bases between the germline ends. From the germline V gene, CDR1 is LGHNA and CDR2 is YSLEER. Its CDR3 holds 14 amino acids, cysteine through phenylalanine. Here the CDR3 DNA is all that survives: 42 bases in frame from base 1. Sample: PBMCs. The V and J segments used are TRBV4-3 and TRBJ1-1; TRBD1 might be the D gene, on 5 matching bases. This sequence originates from a man aged 50 or older in good health and CMV-seropositive. The DNA sequence reads TGCGCCAGCAGCCAAGATCAGGGCTCCACTGAAGCTTTCTTT. Translation gives CASSQDQGSTEAFF.